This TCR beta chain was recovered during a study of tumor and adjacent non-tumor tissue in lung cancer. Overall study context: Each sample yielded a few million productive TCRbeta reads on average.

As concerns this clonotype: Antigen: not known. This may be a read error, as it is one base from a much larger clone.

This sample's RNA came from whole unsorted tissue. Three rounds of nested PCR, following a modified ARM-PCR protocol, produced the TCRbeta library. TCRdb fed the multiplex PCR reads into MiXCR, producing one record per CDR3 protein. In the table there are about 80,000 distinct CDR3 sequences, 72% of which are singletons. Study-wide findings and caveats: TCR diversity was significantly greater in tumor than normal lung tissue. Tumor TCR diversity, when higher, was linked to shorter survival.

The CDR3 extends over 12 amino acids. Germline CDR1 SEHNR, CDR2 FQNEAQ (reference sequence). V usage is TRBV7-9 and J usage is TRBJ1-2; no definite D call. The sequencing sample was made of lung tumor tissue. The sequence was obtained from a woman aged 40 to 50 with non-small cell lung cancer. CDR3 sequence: CASSRTEYDYTF. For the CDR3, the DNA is TGTGCCAGCAGCCGGACGGAGTATGACTACACCTTC. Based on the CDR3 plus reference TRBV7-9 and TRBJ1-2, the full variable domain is DTGVSQNPRHKITKRGQNVTFRCDPISEHNRLYWYRQTLGQGPEFLTYFQNEAQLEKSRLLSDRFSAERPKGSFSTLEIQRTEQGDSAMYLCASSRTEYDYTFGSGTRLTVV.